This paragraph covers one TCR delta chain sequence. This clone was seen more than once but under ten times. Its antigen remains undetermined. This sequence is one base from a far larger clone and is likely a read error. This sample includes further DNA sequences coding for the same CDR3. This entry comes from a study of γδ T cells in repeated Plasmodium falciparum infection (dated by TCRdb to the early 2020s). Broadly, across the study: In the natural-infection arm, Malian children exposed to intense seasonal malaria transmission were enrolled and compared against age and gender matched Australian children. Five malaria-naive U.S. adults underwent four controlled human malaria infections by bites from P. falciparum NF54-infected Anopheles stephensi mosquitoes over about 640 days. Samples from controlled-infection subjects were taken at baseline, just before selected infections, and 21 days after each infection. Malian gammadelta TCR repertoires were analysed cross-sectionally during no-transmission periods and were analysed longitudinally across acute febrile malaria episodes. Using both natural infection in Mali and controlled human malaria infection, the study looked at the way repeated Plasmodium falciparum infection shapes the human gammadelta T cell repertoire. Points the paper makes about the study in general: Across time and infection, the Vgamma9/Vdelta2+ TCR repertoires showed a highly stable polyclonal makeup, with many TCRgamma sequences overlapping between individuals. Repeated controlled infections appeared to drive waves of new clonotype selection in Vdelta2-negative, largely Vdelta1+, gammadelta TCR repertoires. The controlled-infection cohort was small, limiting analysis of inter-individual variability in gammadelta T cell responses. Compared with Australian children, Malian children appeared to have Vdelta2-negative gammadelta TCR repertoires that were more clonally expanded, less diverse and less shared. The Malian cohort came from a small rural village of predominantly one ethnic group, limiting generalizability.

For bulk TCR repertoire analysis, Vgamma9/Vdelta2+ and Vdelta2-negative gammadelta T cell populations were isolated by flow sorting from peripheral blood mononuclear cells. Including the terminal cysteine and phenylalanine, the CDR3 comprises 20 residues. Of all the DNA, just the CDR3 is kept, 60 bases in frame from base 1. Via the germline V gene, CDR1 is GEAIGNYY and CDR2 EKD. The V and J ends are trimmed by 0 bases and 0 bases, leaving 17 bases between them. Receptor libraries were prepared by multiplex PCR. Sequencing used an Illumina MiSeq. Both TCR gamma (TRG) and TCR delta (TRD) chains were sequenced from each sorted gammadelta T cell sample. The study's processing was this. Repertoire analyses included clonotype tree plots, accumulated frequency of the top 20 clonotypes, diversity index (DI) and D75 metrics. Clones were re-identified by TCRdb from the public reads with CATT, and rows with the same DNA were merged. The authors' filters were not applied to this entry. The sample profile shows around 86,000 delta-chain clones; more than 1.4% of them were found once. The top ten clones comprise 8.5% to 10% of the sample.

The sequence came from a pool of human donors (malaria-infected and uninfected, not separated). Sample: gamma-delta T cells from blood. Here the chain combines TRDV2 and TRDJ3; D gene: possibly TRDD3, on 5 matching bases. As TCRdb names no J gene, one was assigned here on the basis of a DNA match to germline. The CDR3 region: CACDTLYTGGHSWDTRQMFF. The sequence in DNA is TGTGCCTGTGACACCCTTTACACTGGAGGACACTCCTGGGACACCCGACAGATGTTTTTC.